The 21 T cell receptor beta chains presented below share a single source sample, sequenced in a study of response to subunit inactivated influenza vaccine. MiXCR was run by TCRdb on the RT-PCR reads, yielding one entry per CDR3 protein. The table lists about 700,000 distinct CDR3 sequences, 15% to 19% of them singletons, with around a tenth in the top ten. The specimen was PBMCs from blood, collected 11 to 12 days after vaccination. Source of these receptors: a middle-aged man who received an inactivated influenza vaccine.

This clonotype turned up a few times. The rearrangement joins TRBV4-3 to TRBJ1-2; D perhaps matches TRBD1 (6 bases). Trimming pared 0 bases from V and 6 bases from J, leaving 11 bases between. This CDR3 is built from 14 residues. Germline CDR1 reads LGHNA; CDR2 reads YSLEER. The CDR3 sequence: CASSQDYRANGYTF. CDR3 bases: TGCGCCAGCAGCCAAGATTACAGGGCGAATGGCTACACCTTC.

This clonotype was detected a few times. The chain couples TRBV20-1 to TRBJ2-1; D unclear. CDR1 and CDR2 from the germline V gene are DFQATT and SNEGSKA (reference sequence). CDR3 size: 13 residues. V was trimmed by 0 bases and J by 10 bases, leaving 13 bases between them. CDR3 nucleotides: TGCAGTGCTAGAGATTCGACCCGTGGGGAGCAGTTCTTC. This codes for CSARDSTRGEQFF.

The chain combines TRBV7-9 with TRBJ2-1, with unresolved D. Trimming pared 5 bases from V and 0 bases from J, leaving 17 bases between. The CDR3 totals 17 residues. Germline values: CDR1 SEHNR, CDR2 FQNEAQ (reference sequence). The CDR3: CASSPLNPERSYNEQFF. The CDR3 nucleotides read TGTGCCAGCAGCCCACTAAACCCCGAGCGCTCCTACAATGAGCAGTTCTTC.

The chain has TRBV20-1 and TRBJ2-3; TRBD1 agrees at 8 bases. Germline V gene lookup returns CDR1 DFQATT and CDR2 SNEGSKA (reference sequence). The CDR3 extends over 14 amino acids. V gave up 1 base and J gave up 2 bases; unmatched junction bases: 2. The CDR3 region is CSARADRVTDTQYF. CDR3 DNA: TGCAGTGCTAGAGCGGACAGGGTCACAGATACGCAGTATTTT.

CDR3 sequence: CATSRDGAEHTDTQYF. The DNA for the CDR3 is TGTGCCACCAGCAGAGATGGGGCGGAACATACAGATACGCAGTATTTT. V gene TRBV15 combines with J gene TRBJ2-3, with a tentative D call TRBD1 (5 bases). V lost 0 bases, J lost 3 bases, and 13 bases lay in between. Per the germline V gene, CDR1 is LNHNV and CDR2 is YYDKDF (reference sequence). The CDR3 has 16 amino acids.

This clonotype was found a few times. The CDR3, as DNA: TGCAGTGCTAGAAGGGGGGGTGCCAATCAGCCCCAGCATTTT. It translates to CSARRGGANQPQHF. The rearrangement joins TRBV20-1 to TRBJ1-5; D is possibly TRBD1 (6 bases). Trimming stripped 2 bases from V and 3 bases from J, with 11 bases between. CDR3 size: 14 residues. Germline CDR1 reads DFQATT; CDR2 reads SNEGSKA (reference sequence).

This clonotype was counted between two and nine times. The rearrangement uses TRBV5-1 and TRBJ1-1; TRBD1 matches 7 bases. The CDR3 covers 14 residues. Germline assignment: CDR1 SGHRS and CDR2 YFSETQ. With V trimmed by 2 bases and J by 3 bases, 4 bases remained unmatched. The CDR3 DNA follows: TGCGCCAGCAGCTTCTCCGGGACAGACACTGAAGCTTTCTTT. Translation: CASSFSGTDTEAFF. The whole variable domain, remainder taken from reference TRBV5-1 and TRBJ1-1, is KAGVTQTPRYLIKTRGQQVTLSCSPISGHRSVSWYQQTPGQGLQFLFEYFSETQRNKGNFPGRFSGRQFSNSRSEMNVSTLELGDSALYLCASSFSGTDTEAFFGQGTRLTVV.

The V call is TRBV18, the J call TRBJ1-4, with a possible D match to TRBD1 (5 bases). The CDR3 runs 13 residues. V was clipped by 8 bases and J by 8 bases, with 15 bases between them. CDR1 KGHSH and CDR2 LQKENI come from the germline V gene. The CDR3 here is CASTKSSGEKLFF. The CDR3 nucleotides are TGTGCCAGCACCAAATCATCAGGGGAAAAACTGTTTTTT. Using reference TRBV18 and TRBJ1-4 for the parts outside the CDR3, the full variable domain is NAGVMQNPRHLVRRRGQEARLRCSPMKGHSHVYWYRQLPEEGLKFMVYLQKENIIDESGMPKERFSAEFPKEGPSILRIQQVVRGDSAAYFCASTKSSGEKLFFGSGTQLSVL.

This chain joins TRBV3-1 and TRBJ2-3; possibly TRBD1 or TRBD2 for D (5 bases each). Germline CDR1 is LGHDT and CDR2 is YNNKEL (reference sequence). The CDR3 length is 15 residues. The V and J ends lost 6 bases and 0 bases respectively, with 13 bases between them. The CDR3 DNA follows: TGTGCCAGCAGTAAGGGACCCTCTAGCACAGATACGCAGTATTTT. This sequence encodes CASSKGPSSTDTQYF.

This chain connects TRBV15 to TRBJ2-3, with D tentatively TRBD1 (6 bases). This CDR3 is 15 amino acids long. V lost 1 base, J lost 2 bases, and 10 bases lay in between. Germline V gene data show CDR1 as LNHNV and CDR2 as YYDKDF (reference sequence). CDR3 DNA sequence: TGTGCCACCAGCAGAGTGGGGGCATACACAGATACGCAGTATTTT. This encodes CATSRVGAYTDTQYF.

The V call is TRBV4-2, the J call TRBJ2-1; 8 bases are shared with TRBD2. The trim removed 10 bases at V and 0 bases at J, leaving 14 bases unmatched. Germline V gene data show CDR1 as LGHNA and CDR2 as YNFKEQ. The CDR3 loop spans 17 amino acids. This CDR3 reads CAMSPASGLRSYNEQFF. CDR3 nucleotides: TGTGCCATGAGCCCCGCTAGCGGGCTTCGCTCCTACAATGAGCAGTTCTTC.

The J gene is TRBJ2-5, the V gene TRBV20-1, with D hard to call. Germline values: CDR1 DFQATT, CDR2 SNEGSKA (reference sequence). The CDR3 has 12 residues. The V end lost 5 bases, the J end lost 2 bases, and 9 bases lay between the germline ends. The CDR3 DNA reads TGCAGTGCTCCTGGACCACAAGAGACCCAGTACTTC. It translates to CSAPGPQETQYF.

This chain links TRBV12-3 or TRBV12-4 with TRBJ2-7; a possible D gene is TRBD2 (5 bases). Trimming shortened V by 5 bases and J by 4 bases, and 9 bases separated the two germline ends. The CDR3 extends over 12 amino acids. The CDR3 DNA sequence: TGTGCCAGCAGTGCCCTAGCTTACGAGCAGTACTTC. This encodes CASSALAYEQYF.

At least ten counts were recorded for this clonotype. J is TRBJ1-5 and V is TRBV28; D not resolved. The CDR3 totals 13 residues. Trimming cost V 5 bases and J 0 bases, with 5 bases left between them. Germline V CDR1 and CDR2: MDHEN, SYDVKM. The CDR3 loop reads CASSTDSNQPQHF. CDR3 coding DNA: TGTGCCAGCAGTACAGATAGCAATCAGCCCCAGCATTTT.

This clonotype was picked up a small number of times. The V gene is TRBV9, the J gene TRBJ2-1; 7 bases are a match to TRBD2. Per the germline V gene, CDR1 is SGDLS and CDR2 is YYNGEE. This CDR3 region has 15 residues. The V gene end was trimmed by 4 bases and the J gene end by 3 bases; junction bases not matched to a gene: 7. In DNA, the CDR3 is TGTGCCAGCAGCCGGGGCCAGCGGGACTACAATGAGCAGTTCTTC. Its translation: CASSRGQRDYNEQFF. Using reference TRBV9 and TRBJ2-1 for the parts outside the CDR3, the full variable domain is DSGVTQTPKHLITATGQRVTLRCSPRSGDLSVYWYQQSLDQGLQFLIQYYNGEERAKGNILERFSAQQFPDLHSELNLSSLELGDSALYFCASSRGQRDYNEQFFGPGTRLTVL.

Ten or more counts support this clonotype. The chain couples TRBV12-3 or TRBV12-4 to TRBJ2-1; no firm D call. This CDR3 region has 12 residues. V was cut by 6 bases and J by 4 bases, with 7 bases left in between. The CDR3 loop is CASSAVYNEQFF. CDR3 DNA: TGTGCCAGCAGCGCAGTGTACAATGAGCAGTTCTTC.

Notes on this clonotype: One junction end does not reproduce the germline sequence, and a read error may be involved. The genes are TRBV3-1 and TRBJ1-3; D possibly corresponds to TRBD1 (6 bases). The CDR3 is made up of 17 amino acids. The germline CDR1 and CDR2 sequences are LGHDT and YNNKEL (reference sequence). DNA of the CDR3: TGTGCCAGCAGTCAGAGGGGGGCACAAGACTCTGGAAATACCATATATTTT. Its protein is CASSQRGAQDSGNTIYF.

This clonotype was seen a handful of times. This chain connects TRBV18 to TRBJ2-3, with D possibly being TRBD2 (5 bases). Trimming pared 5 bases from V and 2 bases from J, leaving 14 bases between. The CDR3 has 15 amino acids. Per germline, CDR1 KGHSH and CDR2 LQKENI. This CDR3 reads CASSSGGPNTDTQYF. DNA of the CDR3: TGTGCCAGCTCAAGTGGCGGGCCAAACACAGATACGCAGTATTTT.

This clonotype was observed at least ten times. The V gene is TRBV6-1, the J gene TRBJ2-3; 8 bases fit TRBD2. This CDR3 region has 13 residues. Germline-derived CDR1 and CDR2 are MNHNS and SASEGT. V gave up 7 bases and J gave up 0 bases; unmatched junction bases: 0. The CDR3 region is CASTSGSTDTQYF. DNA of the CDR3: TGTGCCAGCACTAGCGGGAGCACAGATACGCAGTATTTT.

This clonotype was observed many times. The chain couples TRBV9 to TRBJ2-1; a weak D match, TRBD2 (6 bases). The germline V gene has CDR1 SGDLS and CDR2 YYNGEE. CDR3 length: 15 residues. The V and J ends lost 3 bases and 0 bases respectively, with 10 bases between them. CDR3 sequence (DNA): TGTGCCAGCAGCGACGACGGGAGCTCCTACAATGAGCAGTTCTTC. Translation: CASSDDGSSYNEQFF. Based on the CDR3 plus reference TRBV9 and TRBJ2-1, the full variable domain is DSGVTQTPKHLITATGQRVTLRCSPRSGDLSVYWYQQSLDQGLQFLIQYYNGEERAKGNILERFSAQQFPDLHSELNLSSLELGDSALYFCASSDDGSSYNEQFFGPGTRLTVL.

The rearrangement uses TRBV5-5 and TRBJ2-5, with D possibly matching TRBD2 (6 bases). CDR3 length: 15 amino acids. Germline values: CDR1 SGHKS, CDR2 YYEKEE (reference sequence). The V and J ends lost 0 bases and 4 bases respectively, with 13 bases between them. This CDR3 reads CASSLESWGGETQYF. CDR3 nucleotides: TGTGCCAGCAGCTTGGAATCGTGGGGAGGAGAGACCCAGTACTTC.